This T cell receptor beta chain came from a study of neoadjuvant anti-PD-1 for oral cavity cancer. The overall study: Patients without progression got a fourth dose around day 43.

Sequencing was performed with immunoSEQ multiplex PCR; in TCRdb, only in-frame clones are kept and a portion is missing. Of roughly 16,000 clones listed, 66% are singletons. Sequenced material: PBMCs, taken before nivolumab (anti-PD-1) treatment. This TCR was recovered from a person between 40 and 85 years old with oral cavity squamous cell carcinoma.

The CDR3 DNA follows: TGTGCCAGCAGGACTAGCGGAGAGACCCAGTACTTC. As protein: CASRTSGETQYF. The chain combines TRBV6-1 with TRBJ2-5; 9 bases fit TRBD2. V lost 6 bases to trimming and J lost 4 bases; unmatched junction nucleotides: 0. CDR3 length equals 12 residues. Germline loops: CDR1 MNHNS, CDR2 SASEGT.